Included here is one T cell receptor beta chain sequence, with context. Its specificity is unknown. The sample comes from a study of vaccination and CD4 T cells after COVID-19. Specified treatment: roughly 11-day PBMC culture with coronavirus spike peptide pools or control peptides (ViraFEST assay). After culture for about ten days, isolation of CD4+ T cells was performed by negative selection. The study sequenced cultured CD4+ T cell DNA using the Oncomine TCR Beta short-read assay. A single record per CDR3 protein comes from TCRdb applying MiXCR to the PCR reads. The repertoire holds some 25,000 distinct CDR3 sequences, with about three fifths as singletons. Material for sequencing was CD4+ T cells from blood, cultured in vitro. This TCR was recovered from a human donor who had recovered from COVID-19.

Here the CDR3 reads CASSVNARSEYF. CDR3 coding DNA: TGTGCCAGCAGTGTGAATGCCCGTTCAGAGTACTTC. The chain employs TRBV2 and TRBJ2-7, with unresolved D. There are 12 residues in the CDR3. V was pared by 4 bases and J by 11 bases, with 15 bases between. Germline V lookup: CDR1 SNHLY, CDR2 FYNNEI.